The present T cell receptor beta chain was sequenced within a study of cytomegalovirus exposure and HLA in healthy donors (dated by TCRdb to 2015 to 2018). As for the study more broadly: In an earlier analysis of roughly 500 of the donors, about 260 Gb of sequence data and some 120 million unique TCR beta sequences from 180 million or so T cells were reported. Among about 410 genotyped donors of the cohort, an average of roughly 230,000 unique TCR beta nucleotide sequences was sequenced per donor, of which 15% to 20% were non-productive. Typing coverage differed by locus: A, B, C, DRB1 and DQB1 were typed in about 620-640 donors, DQA1 in around 500, DPA1 in some 600, and DPB1 in 400 to 480. An earlier analysis of several hundred of the donors used high-throughput TCR beta sequencing to judge whether each TCR beta V gene segment behaved as functional or pseudogenic. The aim of the study was to test whether cataloging public T cell receptors could identify signatures of past pathogen exposure. In a later genetic analysis, genome-wide SNP genotypes for about three fifths of the roughly 670 donors were used, and that subset was treated as a discovery cohort. An early release covering roughly 600 HLA-typed donors comprised about 290 gigabases of sequencing data and around 85 million unique TCR sequences. The T cell repertoires of several hundred subjects were profiled by immunosequencing and related to cytomegalovirus serostatus. HLA typing included class I and class II loci at four-digit resolution. The later analysis used no new phenotypic data to find candidate immune exposures, relying instead on TCR beta sequences and their occurrence across donors. The genetic ancestry cluster associated with self-reported Caucasian donors included 81% of the 398 genotyped donors. To predict cytomegalovirus infection status, the study brought together high-throughput TCR immunosequencing, statistical association of individual TCRs with disease status, and machine learning. A separate validation cohort of 100 to 150 different subjects was used in addition to the roughly 670-subject first cohort. Donor age, sex, ethnicity and CMV serostatus were collected together with the repertoire data. Because of strong linkage in the cohort, five DR-DQ haplotypes were treated as single units for association and clustering. All discovery cohort repertoires had been generated using a single sequencing platform. A later analysis re-analyzed previously published TCR beta repertoires from 660 or so donors and added high-resolution HLA genotyping to study TCR occurrence patterns.

Receptor amplification or capture employed the immunoSEQ multiplex PCR assay. For the multiplex PCR, a mixture combining 60 forward primers for TCR Vbeta segments and 13 reverse primers for TCR Jbeta segments was used. Amplification of the CDR3 region of rearranged TCR beta genes was performed with a multiplex PCR assay on genomic DNA. Amplified TCR beta libraries were sequenced as 87-base-pair reads on the Illumina HiSeq System. The authors' pipeline ran thus. A later analysis counted about 76 million unique TCR beta chains across the 666 repertoires, and around 12 million of these chains were shared by at least two donors. A nearest-neighbor algorithm error-corrected the raw reads and collapsed the reads into unique sequences, merging closely related sequences to remove PCR and sequencing errors. CDR3 sequences were aligned to IMGT reference sequences to assign V, D and J gene segments. Each retained sequence needed at least a six-nucleotide match to both a V gene segment and a J gene segment. Rearrangements were called productive when the CDR3 lacked stop codons and stayed in frame with V and J; all others were non-productive. CDR3 was defined according to IMGT convention as the region running from the second conserved V-encoded cysteine to the conserved J-encoded phenylalanine. Sequences without an unambiguous match to a single V gene segment were excluded from the earlier analysis of almost 600 of the donors. In an earlier analysis of approximately 610 of the donors, V segments were called functional above 56.7% productive rearrangements and were called segregating when the between-donor standard deviation exceeded 5%. A statistical classification framework was developed to diagnose cytomegalovirus status using the catalog of TCR beta chain sequences. In a later analysis, V and J genes were assigned by comparing TCR nucleotide sequences against IMGT/GENE-DB human TR gene sequences. The TCRdist pipeline was used in a later analysis to assign CDR3 sequences and most-parsimonious VDJ recombination scenarios. A later analysis defined each TCR beta chain by its CDR3 amino acid sequence plus V-gene family, and excluded reads lacking a unique V-gene family. A later analysis removed 550 to 650 highly shared, low-generation-probability nucleotide sequences to deal with suspected cross-contamination and a sequencing artifact. In a later analysis, a clonal expansion index was calculated for each public chain from normalized within-repertoire ranks of inferred template counts. Generation probabilities in a later analysis came from a VDJ recombination model fitted to out-of-frame rearrangements, and those results were checked against IGoR. A later analysis scored TCR-TCR, TCR-HLA and TCR-CMV co-occurrence with hypergeometric tests, applying a repertoire-size bias correction to TCR pairs. A later analysis estimated false discovery rates by permuting HLA or CMV assignments 20 times. In a later analysis, co-occurring TCRs were grouped using DBSCAN, with TCRdist sequence similarity added in when clustering inside HLA-allele-positive subsets. Co-occurrence clustering excluded repertoires with fewer than 30,000 or more than 120,000 public chains, plus five with anomalous nucleotide sharing. TCRdb re-hosts the immuneACCESS table, in-frame sequences only. Its copies lack some clones; in the studies checked, an unresolved V gene accounts for under half of them, and the cause for the rest is not known. D and trimming come from the DNA, and the V and J calls and clone size come from that table. This sample is represented by 200,000 to 250,000 clones; about 80% of them were singletons. The biggest ten clones account for about 7.3% of the sample.

About this clone: It has no known antigen specificity. Nothing much larger sits one base from this clone, and base qualities are not available.

What the authors observed across the whole study: Linkage disequilibrium might explain the correlated functional status among segregating V segments, but an unknown experimental factor could not be excluded. A further reported finding was that TCR beta sequences accurately predicted the HLA-A and HLA-B alleles for most subjects in the first cohort. A few of the identified cytomegalovirus-associated TCR beta chains were confirmed in vitro to be specific for cytomegalovirus antigens. CMV serostatus was the only immune exposure information available for the cohort. This cohort had only TCR beta chains sequenced, and the lack of alpha or paired-chain data limited which features could be detected. V-gene and J-gene trimming of TCR beta chains was associated with a missense DCLRE1C variant in a later genetic analysis, and the association was replicated in an independent cohort. When HLA alleles, especially DR and DQ, strongly co-occurred, attributing TCR associations to individual alleles was difficult. Broadly in line with IMGT annotations, most TCR beta V segments showed up in productive rearrangements about 90% or about 30% of the time in an earlier analysis of 450 to 600 of the donors. A later analysis found that HLA-associated TCR beta chains were more clonally expanded and had lower generation probabilities than equally common non-associated chains. Most TCR sequences were observed very rarely across donors, whereas some public TCRs were present in many individuals. The sequencing pipeline was judged likely to have produced a cluster of highly shared sequence variants as a technical artifact. Fewer than 20 rarely observed V segments, including chromosome 9 orphons, were excluded from the earlier analysis of approximately 500 of the donors because counts were too low. A later analysis found that TCR association rates varied across HLA loci, with DRB1 alleles showing the most associated TCRs and HLA-C alleles the fewest. Cytomegalovirus status was reported to be diagnosed by the classifier with high specificity and sensitivity in both the original and validation cohorts. A later analysis associated about 17,000 TCR beta sequences with specific HLA alleles at a false discovery rate of 0.05. In the study, approximately 160 TCR beta chains were listed as associated with cytomegalovirus. In a later analysis, most CMV-associated TCR beta chains were found to appear HLA-restricted, with HLA associations seemingly driven largely by CMV exposure. The authors suggested that the approach could potentially be extended to other disease states and immunological phenotypes. Because the 87-base-pair reads could not distinguish some IMGT-functional V segments, including TRBV6-2 and TRBV6-3, those segments were excluded. HLA typing was unavailable for some donors at each locus, so association tests used only the typed subset. The presence/absence analyses assumed that sequencing depth was roughly uniform across donors, and that assumption may not be true. Several of the top co-occurrence clusters appeared to be linked to parvovirus B19, influenza, CMV and Epstein-Barr virus, according to a later analysis. A later genetic analysis reported fewer N-insertions in productive TCRs among donors in an Asian-associated ancestry cluster than the roughly 690-donor mean.

In total, 500 to 700 healthy bone marrow donors made up the cohort. At the time of sampling, every cohort member was nominally healthy, though immune exposures that went unrecorded were likely present. The donor tested CMV seropositive, placing the donor among the 289 seropositive members of the cohort. A peripheral blood sample was collected from each donor, and TCR beta sequencing was performed on peripheral blood mononuclear cells. Genomic DNA was extracted from the blood cell samples with the Qiagen DNeasy Blood Extraction Kit. The CDR3 contains 13 residues, cysteine and phenylalanine counted. The retained sequence is limited to the CDR3, 39 bases, with the frame set at the first base. V loses 5 bases, J loses 2 bases, and the germline ends lie 8 bases apart. The germline V gene specifies SGHTA as CDR1 and FQGTGA as CDR2.

The origin of this receptor is a woman aged 55-69 years in good health and CMV-seropositive. The sequence joins TRBV7-3 to TRBJ2-3; the D gene assignment is ambiguous. Sequences were obtained from PBMCs. The nucleotides read TGTGCCAGCAGCCTTTCGTACACAGATACGCAGTATTTT. Translated, it gives CASSLSYTDTQYF.